These T cell receptor beta chains were read from a single sample in a study of response to subunit inactivated influenza vaccine. TCRdb passed the RT-PCR reads through MiXCR, listing each CDR3 protein once. Seen here are roughly 500,000 distinct CDR3 sequences, roughly a quarter observed once, and the top ten hold approximately 3%. This sample was also put to use in a study of T cells expressing NK-cell markers.

The sample consisted of CD4+ T cells sorted from PBMCs, taken roughly 12 days after vaccination. These receptors all come from a man between 45 and 60 years old who received an inactivated influenza vaccine. CDR3s include the opening cysteine and the closing phenylalanine or tryptophan. D genes are given only for firm matches. The listing skips clone size in some rows; elsewhere it reads once, few, many or a size class.

D gene	V gene	clone size	J gene	CDR3 DNA	CDR3 protein
NA	TRBV20-1	few	TRBJ1-1	TGCAGTGCTAGAGCCATGGACAGGAACACTGAAGCTTTCTTT	CSARAMDRNTEAFF
NA	TRBV11-2	NA	TRBJ2-5	TGTGCCAGCAGCGTAACCGGGACGGCGGGGGAGACCCAGTACTTC	CASSVTGTAGETQYF
TRBD1	TRBV12-3/TRBV12-4	few	TRBJ1-4	TGTGCCAGCAGAGTTGGACAGGGTGTGGAAAAACTGTTTTTT	CASRVGQGVEKLFF
TRBD1	TRBV10-3	few	TRBJ1-1	TGTGCCATCAGTGAGGGGCGGGACAGTGAAGCTTTCTTT	CAISEGRDSEAFF
NA	TRBV6-1	few	TRBJ2-3	TGTGCCAGCAGGAGGGGGGGTGGCACAGATACGCAGTATTTT	CASRRGGGTDTQYF
NA	TRBV5-1	few	TRBJ2-5	TGCGCCAGCAGGTTGTCCAGTGAAGAGACCCAGTACTTC	CASRLSSEETQYF
NA	TRBV7-8	few	TRBJ2-5	TGTGCCAGCAGCTTAGCAGGGGGGGGGACCCAGTACTTC	CASSLAGGGTQYF
TRBD1	TRBV28	many	TRBJ1-4	TGTGCCAGCGCAACAGGGGTTATAGGTGAAAAACTGTTTTTT	CASATGVIGEKLFF
NA	TRBV30	NA	TRBJ1-5	TGTGCCTGGAGTAGGTTGAATCAGCCCCAGCATTTT	CAWSRLNQPQHF
NA	TRBV11-2	once	TRBJ2-1	TGTGCCAGCAGCTCTACGTCCCTAGTACGTTCCGGTCTCTCCTACAATGAGCAGTTCTTC	CASSSTSLVRSGLSYNEQFF
NA	TRBV7-2	NA	TRBJ1-5	TGTGCCAGCAGCCCGCGACATAATCAGCCCCAGCATTTT	CASSPRHNQPQHF
TRBD2	TRBV7-9	few	TRBJ2-1	TGTGCCAGCCCCGATCGGCGGGAGGGCCTGCATGAGCAGTTCTTC	CASPDRREGLHEQFF